Listed below are T cell receptor beta chains from one sample, sequenced in a study of long-term antiretroviral therapy in people with HIV. The protocol was immunoSEQ multiplex PCR, while the TCRdb copy is restricted to in-frame clones and leaves out a portion. The sample records over 40,000 clones, roughly 93% being singletons. Sequencing was performed on unsorted PBMCs, taken about 9 years after starting antiretroviral therapy. Receptor source: a man aged 25-40 years with HIV. The CDR3 runs from the conserved cysteine through the conserved F or W. Fields, in order: V gene, J gene, clone size, D gene, CDR3 DNA, CDR3 protein. D genes are given only for firm matches. Size tells how often a clone was seen (once, few, many) or the class of an expanded clone, and some rows leave it out.

V gene: TRBV7-6; J gene: TRBJ2-5; clone size: .; D gene: .; CDR3 DNA: TGTGCCAGCAGACCGACTAGTGGAGAGACCCAGTACTTC; CDR3 protein: CASRPTSGETQYF
V gene: TRBV2; J gene: TRBJ1-6; clone size: .; D gene: .; CDR3 DNA: TGTGCCAGCAGTGAAGCAGCACTTTCCCTCCACTTT; CDR3 protein: CASSEAALSLHF
V gene: TRBV20-1; J gene: TRBJ1-2; clone size: .; D gene: .; CDR3 DNA: TGCAGTGCTAGAGCTAATGGCTACACCTTC; CDR3 protein: CSARANGYTF
V gene: TRBV5-3; J gene: TRBJ2-5; clone size: .; D gene: TRBD2; CDR3 DNA: TGTGCCAGAAGCTTGAAACTAGCGGGGGGGCCAGAGGAAGAGACCCAGTACTTC; CDR3 protein: CARSLKLAGGPEEETQYF
V gene: TRBV6-1; J gene: TRBJ1-5; clone size: .; D gene: .; CDR3 DNA: TGTGCCAGCAGTATAGACGGCAGCAATCAGCCCCAGCATTTT; CDR3 protein: CASSIDGSNQPQHF
V gene: TRBV5-8; J gene: TRBJ2-1; clone size: .; D gene: .; CDR3 DNA: TGTGCCAGCAGCACCCCGGGACTTTCCTCCTACAATGAGCAGTTCTTC; CDR3 protein: CASSTPGLSSYNEQFF
V gene: TRBV9; J gene: TRBJ1-4; clone size: .; D gene: .; CDR3 DNA: TGTGCCAGCAGCGTAGGGACCGCAACTAATGAAAAACTGTTTTTT; CDR3 protein: CASSVGTATNEKLFF
V gene: TRBV7-8; J gene: TRBJ2-7; clone size: .; D gene: TRBD1; CDR3 DNA: TGTGCCAGCAGTCGTCCAGCGGAGTCTGGGACAGGGGACGAGCAGTACTTC; CDR3 protein: CASSRPAESGTGDEQYF
V gene: TRBV25-1; J gene: TRBJ1-1; clone size: once; D gene: TRBD1; CDR3 DNA: TGTGCCAGCAGTGAATATGTCTCAGGGGGTCCAGCTTTCTTT; CDR3 protein: CASSEYVSGGPAFF
V gene: TRBV28; J gene: TRBJ1-4; clone size: .; D gene: .; CDR3 DNA: TGTGCCAGCAGTCCGAAACAGGCACTGGGGGAAAAACTGTTTTTT; CDR3 protein: CASSPKQALGEKLFF
V gene: TRBV19; J gene: TRBJ1-2; clone size: .; D gene: TRBD1; CDR3 DNA: TGTGCCAGTAGCCCACAGGGGTCTCTTAACTATGGCTACACCTTC; CDR3 protein: CASSPQGSLNYGYTF
V gene: TRBV5-8; J gene: TRBJ1-6; clone size: .; D gene: .; CDR3 DNA: TGTGCCAGCAGCTACCGGGCCCTTGCACCCCTCCACTTT; CDR3 protein: CASSYRALAPLHF
V gene: TRBV4-1; J gene: TRBJ2-1; clone size: .; D gene: TRBD1; CDR3 DNA: TGCGCCAGCAGCCAACCGGGACAGACCTACAATGAGCAGTTCTTC; CDR3 protein: CASSQPGQTYNEQFF
V gene: TRBV5-4; J gene: TRBJ1-2; clone size: .; D gene: .; CDR3 DNA: TGTGCCAGCATTCCGTCCCTGGGACATATAGACGGCTACACCTTC; CDR3 protein: CASIPSLGHIDGYTF
V gene: TRBV5-6; J gene: TRBJ1-6; clone size: .; D gene: .; CDR3 DNA: TGTGCCAGCAGCATGGACAGTCTTCGGTCACCCCTCCACTTT; CDR3 protein: CASSMDSLRSPLHF
V gene: TRBV7-2; J gene: TRBJ2-7; clone size: once; D gene: TRBD2; CDR3 DNA: TGTGCCAGCAGCTTCTCCCGGAGCGGGGGTACCCCCTACGAGCAGTACTTC; CDR3 protein: CASSFSRSGGTPYEQYF
V gene: TRBV28; J gene: TRBJ2-2; clone size: .; D gene: .; CDR3 DNA: TGTGCCAGCAGTTCACCGGGGGCGAACACCGGGGAGCTGTTTTTT; CDR3 protein: CASSSPGANTGELFF
V gene: TRBV6-1; J gene: TRBJ2-1; clone size: .; D gene: TRBD2; CDR3 DNA: TGTGCCAGCAGTGACCACCTAGCGGCGGTTTCGGACAATGAGCAGTTCTTC; CDR3 protein: CASSDHLAAVSDNEQFF
V gene: TRBV6-1; J gene: TRBJ1-5; clone size: .; D gene: .; CDR3 DNA: TGTGCCAGCAGCCAGGGGTATAGCAATCAGCCCCAGCATTTT; CDR3 protein: CASSQGYSNQPQHF
V gene: TRBV6-1; J gene: TRBJ1-2; clone size: .; D gene: .; CDR3 DNA: TGTGCCAGGGGGGGCGTATGGAACTATGGCTACACCTTC; CDR3 protein: CARGGVWNYGYTF
V gene: TRBV28; J gene: TRBJ2-7; clone size: .; D gene: TRBD1; CDR3 DNA: TGTGCCAGCAGGTGGACAGGGGACTTTGAGCAGTACTTC; CDR3 protein: CASRWTGDFEQYF
V gene: TRBV7-9; J gene: TRBJ1-5; clone size: .; D gene: .; CDR3 DNA: TGTGCCAGCAGCTCCTCCGAGGGGGATCAGCCCCAGCATTTT; CDR3 protein: CASSSSEGDQPQHF
V gene: TRBV9; J gene: TRBJ1-4; clone size: .; D gene: .; CDR3 DNA: TGTGCCAGCAGCGTAGGCGTGGCGGGTAATGAAAAACTGTTTTTT; CDR3 protein: CASSVGVAGNEKLFF
V gene: TRBV7-9; J gene: TRBJ1-6; clone size: .; D gene: .; CDR3 DNA: TGTGCCAGCAGCTTCGGGGGCGCGAGAAATTCACCCCTCCACTTT; CDR3 protein: CASSFGGARNSPLHF
V gene: TRBV7-9; J gene: TRBJ1-1; clone size: .; D gene: .; CDR3 DNA: TGTGCCAGCAGCGAATCGGGACGGTGGAACACTGAAGCTTTCTTT; CDR3 protein: CASSESGRWNTEAFF
V gene: TRBV5-1; J gene: TRBJ2-2; clone size: once; D gene: TRBD1; CDR3 DNA: TGCGCCAGCAGCGACGGACAGGTAACCGGGGAGCTGTTTTTT; CDR3 protein: CASSDGQVTGELFF
V gene: TRBV15; J gene: TRBJ2-7; clone size: .; D gene: TRBD2; CDR3 DNA: TGTGCCACCAGACCTACTCGGGGGGGCATGTACGAGCAGTACTTC; CDR3 protein: CATRPTRGGMYEQYF
V gene: TRBV28; J gene: TRBJ1-5; clone size: .; D gene: TRBD1; CDR3 DNA: TGTGCCAGCAGCAGGACAGGGTTGTACAATCAGCCCCAGCATTTT; CDR3 protein: CASSRTGLYNQPQHF
V gene: TRBV7-9; J gene: TRBJ1-2; clone size: .; D gene: .; CDR3 DNA: TGTGCCAGCAGCTTAACCCAGACGGTCACCGGCTACACCTTC; CDR3 protein: CASSLTQTVTGYTF
V gene: TRBV19; J gene: TRBJ2-1; clone size: .; D gene: .; CDR3 DNA: TGTGCCACCTCCGACGTCGGATGGTCTTACAATGAGCAGTTCTTC; CDR3 protein: CATSDVGWSYNEQFF
V gene: TRBV7-6; J gene: TRBJ2-1; clone size: few; D gene: .; CDR3 DNA: TGTGCCAGCAGCGATGGACCGCTATCCTACAATGAGCAGTTCTTC; CDR3 protein: CASSDGPLSYNEQFF
V gene: TRBV4-1; J gene: TRBJ2-2; clone size: .; D gene: .; CDR3 DNA: TGCGCCAGCAGCCAAGAATCGGGCCCGAACACCGGGGAGCTGTTTTTT; CDR3 protein: CASSQESGPNTGELFF
V gene: TRBV10-3; J gene: TRBJ2-1; clone size: .; D gene: .; CDR3 DNA: TGTGCCATCAGTGAGTCGGGGCAGGGATTAGGGGTTGGCAATGAGCAGTTCTTC; CDR3 protein: CAISESGQGLGVGNEQFF
V gene: TRBV4-2; J gene: TRBJ1-4; clone size: once; D gene: .; CDR3 DNA: TGTGCCAGCAGCCATGAGGGGGACGAGACTAATGAAAAACTGTTTTTT; CDR3 protein: CASSHEGDETNEKLFF
V gene: TRBV19; J gene: TRBJ2-3; clone size: .; D gene: TRBD2; CDR3 DNA: TGTGCCAGTAGTGAACTAAGCGGGGGGTTGACAGATACGCAGTATTTT; CDR3 protein: CASSELSGGLTDTQYF
V gene: TRBV19; J gene: TRBJ1-6; clone size: once; D gene: .; CDR3 DNA: TGTGCCAGTAACCCGGGGGACTTTTCACCCCTCCACTTT; CDR3 protein: CASNPGDFSPLHF
V gene: TRBV5-5; J gene: TRBJ2-7; clone size: .; D gene: .; CDR3 DNA: TGTGCCAGCAGCTTGACCCCGGGCTGGGGGGCCTACGAGCAGTACTTC; CDR3 protein: CASSLTPGWGAYEQYF
V gene: TRBV19; J gene: TRBJ2-3; clone size: .; D gene: TRBD2; CDR3 DNA: TGTGCCAGTAGTCCGGGACTAGCGGGGGGGGATCTCACAGATACGCAGTATTTT; CDR3 protein: CASSPGLAGGDLTDTQYF
V gene: TRBV7-3; J gene: TRBJ2-5; clone size: .; D gene: TRBD2; CDR3 DNA: TGTGCCAGCAGCTTAGTTTCGGGACTAGAGGGTGAGACCCAGTACTTC; CDR3 protein: CASSLVSGLEGETQYF
V gene: TRBV28; J gene: TRBJ2-2; clone size: .; D gene: .; CDR3 DNA: TGTGCCAGCAGCACCCTCATGGAGCTGTTTTTT; CDR3 protein: CASSTLMELFF
V gene: TRBV7-8; J gene: TRBJ2-5; clone size: .; D gene: .; CDR3 DNA: TGTGCCAGCAGCTCGCGGACATCGAAAGAGACCCAGTACTTC; CDR3 protein: CASSSRTSKETQYF
V gene: TRBV9; J gene: TRBJ1-5; clone size: .; D gene: .; CDR3 DNA: TGTGCCAGCAGCGTATTCGGGGCTGAGGGTCAGCCCCAGCATTTT; CDR3 protein: CASSVFGAEGQPQHF
V gene: TRBV7-8; J gene: TRBJ2-7; clone size: .; D gene: TRBD1; CDR3 DNA: TGTGCCAGCAGCTTACTCTCGGGACAGGGGGTCTACGAGCAGTACTTC; CDR3 protein: CASSLLSGQGVYEQYF
V gene: TRBV7-3; J gene: TRBJ1-3; clone size: .; D gene: .; CDR3 DNA: TGTGCCAGCAGCCCTCGACAGGACCTCTCTGGAAACACCATATATTTT; CDR3 protein: CASSPRQDLSGNTIYF
V gene: TRBV28; J gene: TRBJ2-2; clone size: .; D gene: TRBD1; CDR3 DNA: TGTGCCAGCAGCTACCCTCAGGGGGCGAAACCGAACACCGGGGAGCTGTTTTTT; CDR3 protein: CASSYPQGAKPNTGELFF
V gene: TRBV28; J gene: TRBJ1-2; clone size: .; D gene: .; CDR3 DNA: TGTGCCAGCAGTTTCCTGGGAGGATCTGGCTACACCTTC; CDR3 protein: CASSFLGGSGYTF
V gene: TRBV6-4; J gene: TRBJ2-1; clone size: .; D gene: TRBD2; CDR3 DNA: TGTGCCAGCAGTGCTAGCGGGGGGGCCAATGAGCAGTTCTTC; CDR3 protein: CASSASGGANEQFF
V gene: TRBV7-9; J gene: TRBJ2-3; clone size: .; D gene: TRBD1; CDR3 DNA: TGTGCCAGCAGCTTCACAGGGGTGGATACGCAGTATTTT; CDR3 protein: CASSFTGVDTQYF
V gene: TRBV7-2; J gene: TRBJ1-1; clone size: .; D gene: TRBD1; CDR3 DNA: TGTGCCAGCAGCTTAATGGGGGGACAGTTGAACACTGAAGCTTTCTTT; CDR3 protein: CASSLMGGQLNTEAFF
V gene: TRBV29-1; J gene: TRBJ2-5; clone size: .; D gene: .; CDR3 DNA: TGCAGCGTCCCTGGGCCCTATGGAGAGACCCAGTACTTC; CDR3 protein: CSVPGPYGETQYF
V gene: TRBV7-9; J gene: TRBJ2-7; clone size: .; D gene: .; CDR3 DNA: TGTGCCAGCAGCCGGGAACTTTTCTACGAGCAGTACTTC; CDR3 protein: CASSRELFYEQYF
V gene: TRBV9; J gene: TRBJ1-2; clone size: .; D gene: TRBD1; CDR3 DNA: TGTGCCAGCAGCGCCCGGGACAGGGGAAACTATGGCTACACCTTC; CDR3 protein: CASSARDRGNYGYTF
V gene: TRBV28; J gene: TRBJ1-2; clone size: once; D gene: .; CDR3 DNA: TGTGCCAGCAGTTTATCGGCGGAAGTCTATGGCTACACCTTC; CDR3 protein: CASSLSAEVYGYTF
V gene: TRBV18; J gene: TRBJ1-1; clone size: .; D gene: .; CDR3 DNA: TGTGCCAGCTCACCCCCTGGTTGGGGCGGGAACACTGAAGCTTTCTTT; CDR3 protein: CASSPPGWGGNTEAFF
V gene: TRBV23-1; J gene: TRBJ1-2; clone size: .; D gene: .; CDR3 DNA: TGCGCCAGCAGTCCCAGTCCCTCCTGCGCAGGGAACTATGGCTACACCTTC; CDR3 protein: CASSPSPSCAGNYGYTF